Following are 29 T cell receptor beta chains from one sample sequenced in a study of regulatory T cells in long-lasting Graves disease. Time point reported: newly diagnosed GD, antithyroid drugs for less than 3 months. The TCR library was made from RNA extracted from PBMCs. CDR3 regions were amplified by Arm-PCR using iRepertoire HTBI primers to build TCR beta libraries. TCRdb re-analysed the multiplex PCR reads in MiXCR, keeping a single row per CDR3 protein. The sample carries roughly 420,000 distinct CDR3 sequences, about 17% recorded once. A further study also used this sample, focusing on T cells in Graves' hyperthyroidism and ophthalmopathy.

Sequencing used peripheral blood mononuclear cells (PBMCs), obtained at new diagnosis, from a patient treated with antithyroid drugs. These receptors originate from a woman aged 18-29 years with Graves disease.

This clonotype was recorded a few times. The chain employs TRBV19 and TRBJ1-1; TRBD1 aligns across 10 bases. Germline CDR1 LNHDA, CDR2 SQIVND (reference sequence). After removal of 4 bases from V and 3 bases from J, the junction contained 8 bases not matched to a gene. This CDR3 contains 16 residues. CDR3 coding DNA: TGTGCCAGTAGTACTCCCCGGACAGGGGGGGACACTGAAGCTTTCTTT. It encodes CASSTPRTGGDTEAFF. Together with reference TRBV19 and TRBJ1-1, the CDR3 gives the full variable domain: DGGITQSPKYLFRKEGQNVTLSCEQNLNHDAMYWYRQDPGQGLRLIYYSQIVNDFQKGDIAEGYSVSREKKESFPLTVTSAQKNPTAFYLCASSTPRTGGDTEAFFGQGTRLTVV.

This clonotype was seen repeatedly, ten times or more. The chain uses TRBV2 and TRBJ2-5; D call uncertain. CDR1 and CDR2 from the germline V gene are SNHLY and FYNNEI. Trimming took 8 bases from V and 1 from J, leaving 11 bases between them. This CDR3 is built from 13 residues. The CDR3 sequence is CASGRKIQETQYF. The CDR3 region has the DNA TGTGCCAGCGGCAGGAAAATCCAAGAGACCCAGTACTTC.

V usage is TRBV27 and J usage is TRBJ1-2; 12 nucleotides line up with TRBD1. Germline V gene data show CDR1 as MNHEY and CDR2 as SMNVEV (reference sequence). The ends lost 4 bases at V and 8 bases at J; junction bases unmatched: 5. The CDR3 is 14 amino acids. The CDR3 here is CASSWDRGLNGYTF. The CDR3 nucleotides read TGTGCCAGCAGTTGGGACAGGGGGCTTAACGGCTACACCTTC.

The rearrangement joins TRBV3-1 to TRBJ2-7; D possibly uses TRBD1 or TRBD2 (5 bases each). Germline V gives CDR1 LGHDT, CDR2 YNNKEL (reference sequence). V lost 4 bases to trimming and J lost 2 bases, with 15 bases between them. This CDR3 is built from 15 residues. The CDR3 DNA follows: TGTGCCAGCAGCCCGGTTGGGACGGGTACCTACGAGCAGTACTTC. Its translation: CASSPVGTGTYEQYF.

The J gene is TRBJ1-3, the V gene TRBV29-1; no clear D. Per the germline V gene, CDR1 is SQVTM and CDR2 is ANQGSEA. V lost 7 bases and J 5 bases, leaving 15 bases between the germline ends. CDR3 length: 13 residues. The CDR3: CSANVSPRNTIYF. CDR3 DNA sequence: TGCAGCGCCAATGTCTCCCCAAGAAACACCATATATTTT. The variable domain in full, completed from reference TRBV29-1 and TRBJ1-3, reads SAVISQKPSRDICQRGTSLTIQCQVDSQVTMMFWYRQQPGQSLTLIATANQGSEATYESGFVIDKFPISRPNLTFSTLTVSNMSPEDSSIYLCSANVSPRNTIYFGEGSWLTVV.

This clonotype was observed a few times. V usage is TRBV4-1 and J usage is TRBJ2-4; TRBD2 aligns across 11 bases. From germline, CDR1 is MGHRA and CDR2 YSYEKL. V was pared by 0 bases and J by 5 bases, with 9 bases of the junction left unmatched. The CDR3 is 18 amino acids. This chain's CDR3 is CASSQDPIPGLAENIQYF. CDR3 sequence (DNA): TGCGCCAGCAGCCAAGACCCCATTCCGGGACTAGCGGAAAACATTCAGTACTTC.

This clonotype occurred a few times. The V gene is TRBV9, the J gene TRBJ2-3; 10 bases map to TRBD2. This CDR3 is built from 16 residues. Trimming at V came to 4 bases and at J to 2 bases, leaving 7 bases not matched to a gene. Germline V CDR1 and CDR2: SGDLS, YYNGEE. CDR3 nucleotide sequence: TGTGCCAGCAGCCCGACTAGCGGGTGGATCACAGATACGCAGTATTTT. It is translated as CASSPTSGWITDTQYF.

This clonotype was picked up many times. J is TRBJ2-5 and V is TRBV5-6; D is unclear. Trimming shortened V by 3 bases and J by 1 base, and 13 bases separated the two germline ends. CDR1 is SGHDT and CDR2 is YYEEEE in the germline V gene. This CDR3 has 15 residues. The CDR3 spells CASSWQPRRQETQYF. The CDR3 DNA reads TGTGCCAGCAGCTGGCAACCTCGCCGCCAAGAGACCCAGTACTTC.

This chain uses TRBV29-1 with TRBJ2-1; 7 bases fit TRBD1. V lost 4 bases and J lost 9; bases outside the gene matches: 6. The germline gives CDR1 SQVTM, CDR2 ANQGSEA. This CDR3 spans 12 amino acids. CDR3 region: CSVGQGWGEQFF. CDR3 DNA sequence: TGCAGCGTTGGACAGGGTTGGGGTGAGCAGTTCTTC.

This clonotype turned up a few times. The likely explanation is a read error, given a far larger clone one base away. The genes are TRBV12-3 or TRBV12-4 and TRBJ1-4, with a tentative D call TRBD1 (6 bases). Trimming removed 6 bases at V and 3 bases at J, with 14 bases between. The CDR3 extends over 15 amino acids. CDR3 in DNA: TGTGCCAGCAGCAGGAGAAGGACAGCTAATGAAAAACTGTTTTTT. This sequence encodes CASSRRRTANEKLFF.

This clonotype was seen more than once but under ten times. The chain is built from TRBV10-3 and TRBJ2-1, with 13 bases identical to TRBD2. In germline, CDR1 is ENHRY, CDR2 SYGVKD. CDR3 size: 16 residues. The ends lost 10 bases at V and 7 bases at J; junction bases unmatched: 13. CDR3 nucleotides: TGTGCCAGCAGCCAGGGACTAGCGGGATTGGTTAATGAGCAGTTCTTC. This gives the protein CASSQGLAGLVNEQFF.

This clonotype was found a few times. The chain is built from TRBV20-1 and TRBJ2-7, with a weak D call TRBD2 (5 bases). Germline-derived CDR1 and CDR2 are DFQATT and SNEGSKA (reference sequence). This CDR3 is 13 amino acids long. CDR3 region: CSGRGSREYEQYF. The CDR3 DNA is TGCAGCGGGCGAGGGTCCCGGGAATACGAGCAGTACTTC.

There are a few counts of this clonotype. The rearrangement links TRBV29-1 to TRBJ2-2, with D possibly matching TRBD1 (6 bases). Per the germline V gene, CDR1 is SQVTM and CDR2 is ANQGSEA. V was cut by 6 bases and J by 0 bases, with 8 bases left in between. The CDR3 is 13 amino acids. Here the CDR3 DNA reads TGCAGCGTGGGACAACCGAACACCGGGGAGCTGTTTTTT. It translates to CSVGQPNTGELFF.

This clonotype was seen repeatedly, ten times or more. A junction boundary mismatches the germline segment, possibly from a read error. The V and J genes are TRBV5-1 and TRBJ2-2; 8 nucleotides align to TRBD2. From germline, CDR1 is SGHRS and CDR2 YFSETQ. This CDR3 comprises 15 residues. CDR3 sequence: CASTLGLAGTGELFF. The DNA of the CDR3 is TGCGCCAGCACCTTGGGGCTAGCGGGCACCGGGGAGCTGTTTTTT.

This clonotype was observed many times. The chain links TRBV2 to TRBJ2-7; the D call may be TRBD1 or TRBD2 (5 bases each). CDR1 SNHLY and CDR2 FYNNEI come from the germline V gene. V shed 6 bases and J shed 3 bases, with 9 bases lying between them. The CDR3 consists of 12 residues. CDR3 in amino acids: CASRRGDYEQYF. For the CDR3, the DNA is TGTGCCAGCAGGAGAGGGGACTACGAGCAGTACTTC.

This clonotype has at least ten counts. J is TRBJ2-6 and V is TRBV7-3; the D gene could be TRBD1 or TRBD2 (6 bases each). CDR3 length equals 16 residues. Trimming took 4 bases from V and 2 from J, leaving 12 bases between them. Germline CDR1 SGHTA, CDR2 FQGTGA. The CDR3 here is CASSSGAAAGANVLTF. In DNA, the CDR3 is TGTGCCAGCAGCTCGGGGGCAGCAGCTGGGGCCAACGTCCTGACTTTC.

This rearrangement joins TRBV7-9 to TRBJ2-1, with a weak D call TRBD2 (8 bases). CDR3 size: 14 residues. The germline V gene encodes CDR1 SEHNR and CDR2 FQNEAQ (reference sequence). V shed 0 bases and J shed 15 bases, with 18 bases lying between them. CDR3 DNA: TGTGCCAGCAGCTTAGCCGGGAGGGGGCGCATTCCGTTCTTC. Translated: CASSLAGRGRIPFF.

This clonotype was detected once. This rearrangement joins TRBV6-1 to TRBJ2-7; 13 bases agree with TRBD2. The J segment lost 3 bases and the V segment lost 6 bases, leaving 11 bases of the junction unmatched. Germline lookup yields CDR1 MNHNS and CDR2 SASEGT. There are 17 residues in the CDR3. The CDR3 protein is CASSTSSTSGRVYEQYF. DNA for the CDR3: TGTGCCAGCAGCACCTCATCAACTAGCGGGAGGGTCTACGAGCAGTACTTC.

This clonotype appeared a few times. This rearrangement joins TRBV6-2 or TRBV6-3 to TRBJ2-7; 8 positions agree with TRBD1. There are 14 residues in the CDR3. V was pared by 2 bases and J by 2 bases, with 2 bases of the junction left unmatched. Germline V gene data show CDR1 as MNHEY and CDR2 as SVGEGT. CDR3 DNA sequence: TGTGCCAGCAGTTACGGGACAGGAACCTACGAGCAGTACTTC. Residues: CASSYGTGTYEQYF.

This clonotype has a count of ten or more. The rearrangement joins TRBV3-1 to TRBJ2-1, with 7 bases lining up with TRBD2. The CDR3 has 15 residues. Germline assignment: CDR1 LGHDT and CDR2 YNNKEL (reference sequence). After removal of 4 bases from V and 6 bases from J, the junction contained 9 bases not matched to a gene. In DNA form, the CDR3 reads TGTGCCAGCAGCCCCCTGCGGGAGCTTAGCAATGAGCAGTTCTTC. Its protein is CASSPLRELSNEQFF.

This rearrangement joins TRBV20-1 to TRBJ2-7; 7 nucleotides match TRBD1. Germline CDR1 and CDR2: DFQATT and SNEGSKA (reference sequence). V was clipped by 6 bases and J by 3 bases; unmatched bases: 11. The CDR3 consists of 14 residues. DNA for the CDR3: TGCAGTGCCGACCGGGACAGAGGGATCTACGAGCAGTACTTC. Translating gives CSADRDRGIYEQYF.

At least ten counts were recorded for this clonotype. The V call is TRBV3-1, the J call TRBJ2-1, with 14 bases aligning to TRBD2. This CDR3 has 17 residues. Germline values: CDR1 LGHDT, CDR2 YNNKEL (reference sequence). V trimming: 0 bases; J trimming: 4 bases; junction bases outside the gene matches: 2. The CDR3 reads CASSQETSGRAYNEQFF. In DNA form, the CDR3 reads TGTGCCAGCAGCCAAGAGACTAGCGGGAGGGCTTACAATGAGCAGTTCTTC.

This clonotype occurred a few times. The chain employs TRBV7-2 and TRBJ2-7; D is tentatively TRBD1 or TRBD2 (5 bases each). The V gene lost 1 base and the J gene lost 1 base, with 11 bases spanning the gap. Germline V CDR1 and CDR2: SGHTA, FQGNSA. The CDR3 runs 15 residues. In nucleotides, the CDR3 is TGTGCCAGCAGCTTAGATGGGACGGAGTCCTACGAGCAGTACTTC. Translated: CASSLDGTESYEQYF.

This chain connects TRBV28 to TRBJ1-6; D ambiguous. Trimming left V 2 bases short and J 0 bases short, with 17 bases between. Germline CDR1 reads MDHEN; CDR2 reads SYDVKM. CDR3 length: 19 amino acids. The CDR3 DNA is TGTGCCAGCAGTTTACTCTTCTCGGTTTCCAGCTCCTATAATTCACCCCTCCACTTT. Translated, it gives CASSLLFSVSSSYNSPLHF.

There are many counts of this clonotype. The V gene is TRBV7-2, the J gene TRBJ2-1; D possibly corresponds to TRBD2 (7 bases). There are 17 residues in the CDR3. Trimming removed 1 base from V and 0 bases from J, with 13 bases in between. Germline CDR1 and CDR2: SGHTA and FQGNSA. CDR3 protein: CASSLEVGGASYNEQFF. The DNA of the CDR3 is TGTGCCAGCAGCTTAGAGGTTGGGGGGGCCTCCTACAATGAGCAGTTCTTC.

This clonotype was detected ten times or more. V and J are TRBV20-1 and TRBJ2-3; possibly TRBD2 for D (6 bases). This CDR3 has 14 residues. Germline V gene data show CDR1 as DFQATT and CDR2 as SNEGSKA (reference sequence). V was pared by 2 bases and J by 2 bases, with 11 bases between. CDR3 sequence reads: CSARPGSLTDTQYF. The CDR3 nucleotides are TGCAGTGCTAGACCCGGGAGTCTCACAGATACGCAGTATTTT.

In regard to this clonotype: A junction end diverges from the germline sequence, so it may reflect a read error. The CDR3 loop reads CASSVAPAGGADTQYF. The CDR3 region has the DNA TGTGCCAGCAGCGTAGCGCCAGCGGGAGGGGCAGATACGCAGTATTTT. This rearrangement joins TRBV7-2 to TRBJ2-3, with 10 bases aligning to TRBD2. The CDR3 loop spans 16 amino acids. CDR1 SGHTA and CDR2 FQGNSA come from the germline V gene.

This clonotype has ten or more counts. J is TRBJ2-3 and V is TRBV7-9; TRBD2 aligns across 7 bases. Germline CDR1 is SEHNR and CDR2 is FQNEAQ (reference sequence). V was clipped by 1 base and J by 1 base; unmatched bases: 5. This CDR3 comprises 16 residues. CDR3 DNA: TGTGCCAGCAGCTTAGGTACTAGCGAGGGCACAGATACGCAGTATTTT. Amino acids: CASSLGTSEGTDTQYF.

The V gene is TRBV30, the J gene TRBJ1-5; D is uncertain. Per the germline V gene, CDR1 is GTSNPN and CDR2 is SVGIG (reference sequence). The CDR3 is 13 residues long. Trimming stripped 0 bases from V and 3 bases from J, with 6 bases between. The CDR3 nucleotides read TGTGCCTGGAGTGTTCCGAACAATCAGCCCCAGCATTTT. It yields the protein CAWSVPNNQPQHF.